This TCR beta chain is drawn from a study of blood T cell repertoires in COVID-19 (dated by TCRdb to about 2020). Turning to the overall study: Samples covering the acute and convalescent phases of COVID-19 were provided by collaborators in the United States, Italy and Spain. The samples were drawn from two sources: the first 160 participants of the ongoing ImmuneRACE study, and over 950 subjects contributed by 6 global collaborators. Where HLA class I and class II types were available, the types were taken from metadata supplied by the sample provider, not from assay-based typing. The repertoires were made available in a free public database intended to serve as a resource for research on the immune response to SARS-CoV-2. The prospective study material was composed of cDNA or gDNA derived from T cells, B-cell-depleted T cells, or PBMCs. A de-identified subject ID, COVID-19 status, age in years and sex were almost always included in the sample metadata. Subjects who had been exposed to COVID-19, were actively infected with it, or had recovered from it provided the deeply sampled blood TCRbeta repertoires that made up the dataset.

Paper-wide results and their limitations: The quantity of clinical and demographic metadata differed by source and by participant and was supplied without curation.

Comment on this clone: Its antigen remains unidentified. Nothing much larger sits one base from this clone, and base qualities are not available.

The germline V and J ends show losses of 0 bases and 0 bases respectively, and no gene match explains 5 bases of the junction. Measured from the cysteine to the phenylalanine, the CDR3 is 19 residues long. Only the CDR3 region is kept as DNA, spanning 57 bases read in frame from base 1. Via the germline V gene, CDR1 is SGHAT and CDR2 FQNNGV. Collaborating institutions collected whole blood in K2EDTA tubes following their own protocols. For TCRbeta analysis, collaborator samples were shipped as frozen whole blood, as isolated PBMCs, or as DNA extracted from either sample type. The immunoSEQ Assay, a bias-controlled multiplex PCR, was used to amplify TCRbeta CDR3 regions from genomic DNA. The source study handled its data this way. The number of nucleated cells in each sample was estimated by amplification of reference gene primers within the assay. Sequence reads were collapsed and filtered to measure the absolute abundance of every unique TCRbeta CDR3 rearrangement. For each sample, productive Simpson clonality was calculated as the square root of Simpson's diversity index over productive rearrangements. The table was pulled from immuneACCESS by TCRdb, which kept in-frame rearrangements only. Such tables lose some clones; where checked, under half of the loss comes from unresolved V genes, and the rest has no known cause. The V and J calls and clone size were taken over from that table, and D and trimming were inferred from the DNA. Counted in this sample were hundreds of thousands of clones; around 82% of them appeared once. The top ten clones comprise 4% to 6% of the sample.

The source is an elderly woman with active or convalescent COVID-19. The V and J segments used are TRBV11-2 and TRBJ2-6, and 10 bases in between align with TRBD1. The material sequenced was peripheral blood. The DNA sequence is TGTGCCAGCAGCTTAGAAGGACAGGGGGTCCCCTCTGGGGCCAACGTCCTGACTTTC. Translated, this gives CASSLEGQGVPSGANVLTF.